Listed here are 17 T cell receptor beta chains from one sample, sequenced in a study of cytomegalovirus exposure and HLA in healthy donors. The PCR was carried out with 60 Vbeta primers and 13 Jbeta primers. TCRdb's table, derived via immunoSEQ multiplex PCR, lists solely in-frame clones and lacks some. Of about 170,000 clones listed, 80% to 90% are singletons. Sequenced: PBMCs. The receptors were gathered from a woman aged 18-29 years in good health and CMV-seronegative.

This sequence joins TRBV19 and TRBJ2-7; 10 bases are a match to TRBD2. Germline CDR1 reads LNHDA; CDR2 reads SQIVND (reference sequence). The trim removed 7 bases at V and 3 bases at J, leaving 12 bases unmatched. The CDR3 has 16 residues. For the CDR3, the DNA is TGTGCCAGTACCACGAGCGGGAGGGCCGATATCTACGAGCAGTACTTC. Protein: CASTTSGRADIYEQYF.

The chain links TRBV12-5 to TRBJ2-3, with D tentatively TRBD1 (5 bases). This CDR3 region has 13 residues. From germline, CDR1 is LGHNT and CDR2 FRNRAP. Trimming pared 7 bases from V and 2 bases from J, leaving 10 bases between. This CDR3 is CASENRYTDTQYF. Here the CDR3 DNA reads TGTGCTAGTGAAAACAGGTACACAGATACGCAGTATTTT.

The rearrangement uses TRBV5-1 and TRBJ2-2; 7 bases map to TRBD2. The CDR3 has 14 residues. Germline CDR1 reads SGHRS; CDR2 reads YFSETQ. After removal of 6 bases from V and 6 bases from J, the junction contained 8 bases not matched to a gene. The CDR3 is CASTNREVAGELFF. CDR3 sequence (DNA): TGCGCCAGCACTAACCGGGAGGTTGCCGGGGAGCTGTTTTTT.

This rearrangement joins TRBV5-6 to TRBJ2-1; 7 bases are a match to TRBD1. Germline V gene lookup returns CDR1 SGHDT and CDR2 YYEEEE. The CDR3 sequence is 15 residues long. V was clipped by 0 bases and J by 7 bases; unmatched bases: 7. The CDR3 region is CASSLGAGGRNEQFF. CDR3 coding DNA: TGTGCCAGCAGCTTGGGTGCAGGGGGTCGGAATGAGCAGTTCTTC.

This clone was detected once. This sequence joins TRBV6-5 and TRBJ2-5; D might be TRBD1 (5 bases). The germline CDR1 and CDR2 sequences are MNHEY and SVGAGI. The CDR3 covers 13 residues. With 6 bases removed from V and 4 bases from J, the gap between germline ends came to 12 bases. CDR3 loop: CASSETARETQYF. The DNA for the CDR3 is TGTGCCAGCAGCGAGACAGCAAGAGAGACCCAGTACTTC.

The CDR3 spells CASSFNGGGPPLVEQYF. The CDR3 DNA reads as TGCGCCAGCAGCTTTAATGGCGGGGGTCCCCCGTTGGTTGAGCAGTACTTC. The V call is TRBV5-1, the J call TRBJ2-7; 7 nucleotides align to TRBD2. Germline-derived CDR1 and CDR2 are SGHRS and YFSETQ. The CDR3 loop spans 17 amino acids. Trimming at V came to 2 bases and at J to 7 bases, leaving 18 bases not matched to a gene.

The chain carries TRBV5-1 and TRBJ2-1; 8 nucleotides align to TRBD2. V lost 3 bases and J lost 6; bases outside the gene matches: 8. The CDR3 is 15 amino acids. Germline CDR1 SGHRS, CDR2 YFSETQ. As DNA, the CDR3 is TGCGCCAGCAGCTCCGGGACTAGAAGGGGCAATGAGCAGTTCTTC. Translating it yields CASSSGTRRGNEQFF.

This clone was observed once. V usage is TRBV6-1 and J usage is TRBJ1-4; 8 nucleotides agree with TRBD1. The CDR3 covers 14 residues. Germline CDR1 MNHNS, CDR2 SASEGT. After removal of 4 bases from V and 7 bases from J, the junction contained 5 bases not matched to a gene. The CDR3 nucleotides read TGTGCCAGCAGTGTGGTCGACAGGGGTGAAAAACTGTTTTTT. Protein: CASSVVDRGEKLFF.

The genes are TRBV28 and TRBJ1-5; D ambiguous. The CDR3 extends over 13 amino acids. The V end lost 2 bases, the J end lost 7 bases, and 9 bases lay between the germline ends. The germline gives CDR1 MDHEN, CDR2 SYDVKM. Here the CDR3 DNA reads TGTGCCAGCAGTTTAGAAAGAGGCCAGCCCCAGCATTTT. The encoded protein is CASSLERGQPQHF.

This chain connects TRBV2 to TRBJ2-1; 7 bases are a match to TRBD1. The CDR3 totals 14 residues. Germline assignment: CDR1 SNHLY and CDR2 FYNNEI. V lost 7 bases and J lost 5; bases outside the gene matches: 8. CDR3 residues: CASTVTGTHNEQFF. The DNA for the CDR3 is TGTGCCAGCACGGTGACAGGGACACACAATGAGCAGTTCTTC.

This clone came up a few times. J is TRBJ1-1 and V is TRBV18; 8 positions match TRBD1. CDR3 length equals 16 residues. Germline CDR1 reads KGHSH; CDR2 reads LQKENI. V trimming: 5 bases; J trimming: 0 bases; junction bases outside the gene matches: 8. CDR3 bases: TGTGCCAGCTCAGGACAGGGCCTCAACATGAACACTGAAGCTTTCTTT. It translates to CASSGQGLNMNTEAFF.

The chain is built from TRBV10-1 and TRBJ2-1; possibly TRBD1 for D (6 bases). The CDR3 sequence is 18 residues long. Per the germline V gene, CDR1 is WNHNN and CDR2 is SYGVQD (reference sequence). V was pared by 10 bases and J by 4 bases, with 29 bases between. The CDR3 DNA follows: TGCGCCACTCGCGACAGGACCCCTACCCGAGATACATACAATGAGCAGTTCTTC. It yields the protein CATRDRTPTRDTYNEQFF.

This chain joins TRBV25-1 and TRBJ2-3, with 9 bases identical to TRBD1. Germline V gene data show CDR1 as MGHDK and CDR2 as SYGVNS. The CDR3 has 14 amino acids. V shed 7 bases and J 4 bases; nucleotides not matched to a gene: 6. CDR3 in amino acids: CASTQQGAPDTQYF. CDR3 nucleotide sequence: TGTGCCAGCACCCAACAGGGGGCACCAGATACGCAGTATTTT.

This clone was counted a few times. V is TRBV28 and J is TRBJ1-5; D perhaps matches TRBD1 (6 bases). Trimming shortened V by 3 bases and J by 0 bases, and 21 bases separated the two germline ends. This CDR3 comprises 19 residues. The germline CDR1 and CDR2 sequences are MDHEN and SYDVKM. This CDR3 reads CASSLRQGLLEYSNQPQHF. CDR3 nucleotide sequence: TGTGCCAGCAGTTTGCGGCAGGGGCTCCTCGAATATAGCAATCAGCCCCAGCATTTT.

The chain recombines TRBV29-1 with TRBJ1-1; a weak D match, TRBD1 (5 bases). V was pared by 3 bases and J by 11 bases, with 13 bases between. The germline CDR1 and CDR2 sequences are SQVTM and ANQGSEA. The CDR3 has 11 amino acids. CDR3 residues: CSVDPDSIAFF. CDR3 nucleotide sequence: TGCAGCGTTGATCCAGACAGTATTGCTTTCTTT.

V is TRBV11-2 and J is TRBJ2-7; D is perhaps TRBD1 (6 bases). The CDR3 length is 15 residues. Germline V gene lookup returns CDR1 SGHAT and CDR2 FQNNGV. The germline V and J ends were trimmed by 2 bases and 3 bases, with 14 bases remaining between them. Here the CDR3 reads CASSLSQGNIYEQYF. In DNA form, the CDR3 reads TGTGCCAGCAGCTTAAGTCAGGGGAATATCTACGAGCAGTACTTC. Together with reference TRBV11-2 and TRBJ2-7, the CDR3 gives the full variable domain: EAGVAQSPRYKIIEKRQSVAFWCNPISGHATLYWYQQILGQGPKLLIQFQNNGVVDDSQLPKDRFSAERLKGVDSTLKIQPAKLEDSAVYLCASSLSQGNIYEQYFGPGTRLTVT.

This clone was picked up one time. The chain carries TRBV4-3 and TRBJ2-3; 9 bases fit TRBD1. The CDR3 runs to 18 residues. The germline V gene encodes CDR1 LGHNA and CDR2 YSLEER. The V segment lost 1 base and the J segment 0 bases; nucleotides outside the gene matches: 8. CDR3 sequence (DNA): TGCGCCAGCAGCCAAGCATATAGGACAGGGGAAAGCACAGATACGCAGTATTTT. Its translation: CASSQAYRTGESTDTQYF.